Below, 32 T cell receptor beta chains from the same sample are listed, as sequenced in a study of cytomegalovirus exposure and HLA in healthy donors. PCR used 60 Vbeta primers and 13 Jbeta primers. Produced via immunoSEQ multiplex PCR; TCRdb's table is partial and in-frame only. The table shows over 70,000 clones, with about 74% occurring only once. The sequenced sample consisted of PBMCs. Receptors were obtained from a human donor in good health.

The CDR3 DNA is TGTGCCTGGAGTAGGGAGAGCAATCAGCCCCAGCATTTT. This sequence encodes CAWSRESNQPQHF. The chain recombines TRBV30 with TRBJ1-5; D is unresolved. The CDR3 contains 13 residues. Germline loops: CDR1 GTSNPN, CDR2 SVGIG (reference sequence). Trimming left V 2 bases short and J 1 base short, with 6 bases between.

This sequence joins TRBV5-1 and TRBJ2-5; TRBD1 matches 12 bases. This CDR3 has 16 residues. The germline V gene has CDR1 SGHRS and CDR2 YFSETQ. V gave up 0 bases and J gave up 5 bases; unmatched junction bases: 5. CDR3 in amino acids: CASSLAGQGAGETQYF. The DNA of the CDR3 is TGCGCCAGCAGCTTGGCGGGACAGGGGGCAGGTGAGACCCAGTACTTC. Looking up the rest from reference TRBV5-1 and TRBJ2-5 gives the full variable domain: KAGVTQTPRYLIKTRGQQVTLSCSPISGHRSVSWYQQTPGQGLQFLFEYFSETQRNKGNFPGRFSGRQFSNSRSEMNVSTLELGDSALYLCASSLAGQGAGETQYFGPGTRLLVL.

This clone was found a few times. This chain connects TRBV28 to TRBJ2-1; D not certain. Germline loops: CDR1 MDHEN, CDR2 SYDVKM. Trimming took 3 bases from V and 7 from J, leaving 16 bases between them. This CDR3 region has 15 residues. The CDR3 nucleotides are TGTGCCAGCAGTTTTAGGCTAGTTAAAAGTAATGAGCAGTTCTTC. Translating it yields CASSFRLVKSNEQFF.

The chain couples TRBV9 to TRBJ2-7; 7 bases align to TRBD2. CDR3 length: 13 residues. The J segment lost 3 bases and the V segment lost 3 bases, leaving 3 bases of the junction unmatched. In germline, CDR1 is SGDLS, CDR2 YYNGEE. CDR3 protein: CASSGGTIYEQYF. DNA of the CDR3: TGTGCCAGCAGCGGGGGGACTATCTACGAGCAGTACTTC.

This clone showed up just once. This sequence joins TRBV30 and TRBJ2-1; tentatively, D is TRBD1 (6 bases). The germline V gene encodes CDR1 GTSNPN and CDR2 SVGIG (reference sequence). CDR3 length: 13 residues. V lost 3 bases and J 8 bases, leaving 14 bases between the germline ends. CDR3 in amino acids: CAWSLGGGDEQFF. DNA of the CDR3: TGTGCCTGGAGCTTAGGGGGTGGCGATGAGCAGTTCTTC.

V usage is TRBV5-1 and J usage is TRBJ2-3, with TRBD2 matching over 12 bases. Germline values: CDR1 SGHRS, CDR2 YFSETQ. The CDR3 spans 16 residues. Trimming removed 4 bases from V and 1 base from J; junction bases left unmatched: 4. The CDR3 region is CASSLGTSGRTDTQYF. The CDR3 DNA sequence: TGCGCCAGCAGCCTAGGGACTAGCGGGCGCACAGATACGCAGTATTTT.

For the CDR3, the DNA is TGTGCCAGCAGTTGGGGAGAGAGCTACGAGCAGTACTTC. Translated, it gives CASSWGESYEQYF. This sequence joins TRBV6-6 and TRBJ2-7; TRBD2 is a possible D gene (5 bases). V lost 4 bases to trimming and J lost 3 bases, with 10 bases between them. CDR3 length equals 13 residues. The germline gives CDR1 MNHNY, CDR2 SVGAGI (reference sequence).

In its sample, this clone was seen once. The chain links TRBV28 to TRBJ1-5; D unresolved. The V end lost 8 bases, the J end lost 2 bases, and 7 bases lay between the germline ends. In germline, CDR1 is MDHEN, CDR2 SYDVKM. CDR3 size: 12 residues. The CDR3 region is CASEEGNQPQHF. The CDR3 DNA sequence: TGTGCCAGCGAGGAGGGCAATCAGCCCCAGCATTTT. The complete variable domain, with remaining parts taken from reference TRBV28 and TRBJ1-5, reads DVKVTQSSRYLVKRTGEKVFLECVQDMDHENMFWYRQDPGLGLRLIYFSYDVKMKEKGDIPEGYSVSREKKERFSLILESASTNQTSMYLCASEEGNQPQHFGDGTRLSIL.

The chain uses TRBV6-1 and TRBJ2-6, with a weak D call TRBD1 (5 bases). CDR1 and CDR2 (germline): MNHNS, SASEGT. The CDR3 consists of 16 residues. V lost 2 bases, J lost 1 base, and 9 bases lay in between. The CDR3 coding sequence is TGTGCCAGCAGTGAAATAGCAGGGTCTGGGGCCAACGTCCTGACTTTC. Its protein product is CASSEIAGSGANVLTF.

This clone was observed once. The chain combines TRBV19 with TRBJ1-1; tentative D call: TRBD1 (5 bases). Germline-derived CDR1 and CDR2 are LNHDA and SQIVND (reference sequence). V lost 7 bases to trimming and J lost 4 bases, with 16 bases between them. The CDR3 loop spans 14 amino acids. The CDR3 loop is CASIPGDGGTEAFF. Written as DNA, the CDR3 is TGTGCCAGTATCCCGGGAGATGGGGGCACTGAAGCTTTCTTT.

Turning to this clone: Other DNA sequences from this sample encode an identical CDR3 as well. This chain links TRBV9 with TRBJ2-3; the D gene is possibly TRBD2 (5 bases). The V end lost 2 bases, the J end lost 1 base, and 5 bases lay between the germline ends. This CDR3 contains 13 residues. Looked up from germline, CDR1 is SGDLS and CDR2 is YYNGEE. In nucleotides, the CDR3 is TGTGCCAGCAGCGTCGGGGGCACAGATACGCAGTATTTT. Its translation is CASSVGGTDTQYF. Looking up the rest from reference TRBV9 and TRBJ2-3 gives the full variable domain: DSGVTQTPKHLITATGQRVTLRCSPRSGDLSVYWYQQSLDQGLQFLIQYYNGEERAKGNILERFSAQQFPDLHSELNLSSLELGDSALYFCASSVGGTDTQYFGPGTRLTVL.

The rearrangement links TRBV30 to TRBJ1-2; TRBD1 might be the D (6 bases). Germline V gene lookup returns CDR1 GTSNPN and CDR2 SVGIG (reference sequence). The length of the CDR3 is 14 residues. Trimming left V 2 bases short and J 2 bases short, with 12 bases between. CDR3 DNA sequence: TGTGCCTGGAGTATAGGCAGGGGCAACTATGGCTACACCTTC. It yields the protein CAWSIGRGNYGYTF.

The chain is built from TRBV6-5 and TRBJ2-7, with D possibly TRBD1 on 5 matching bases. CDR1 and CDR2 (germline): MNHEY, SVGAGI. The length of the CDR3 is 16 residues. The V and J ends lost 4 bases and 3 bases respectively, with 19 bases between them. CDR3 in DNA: TGTGCCAGCAGTTTGAAAGGGGCAGGGTTAGACTACGAGCAGTACTTC. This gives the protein CASSLKGAGLDYEQYF.

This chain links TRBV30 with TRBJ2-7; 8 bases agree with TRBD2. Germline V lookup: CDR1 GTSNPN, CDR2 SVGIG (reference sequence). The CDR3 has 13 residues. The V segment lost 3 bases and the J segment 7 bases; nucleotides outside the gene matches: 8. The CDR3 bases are TGTGCCTGGAGCGGGGGGGGTCCTTCGGAGCAGTACTTC. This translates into CAWSGGGPSEQYF.

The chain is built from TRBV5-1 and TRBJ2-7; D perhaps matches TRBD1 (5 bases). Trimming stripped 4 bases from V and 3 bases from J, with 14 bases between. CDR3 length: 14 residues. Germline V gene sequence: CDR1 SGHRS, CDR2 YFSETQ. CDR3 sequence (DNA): TGCGCCAGCAGCCCTTCAGGGCAAATCTACGAGCAGTACTTC. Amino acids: CASSPSGQIYEQYF.

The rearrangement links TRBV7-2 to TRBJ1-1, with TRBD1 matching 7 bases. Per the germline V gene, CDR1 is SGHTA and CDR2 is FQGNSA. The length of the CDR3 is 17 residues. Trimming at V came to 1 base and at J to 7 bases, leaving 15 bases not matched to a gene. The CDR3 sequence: CASSLVGQVTFGGEAFF. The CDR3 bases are TGTGCCAGCAGCTTAGTAGGACAGGTGACCTTTGGAGGTGAAGCTTTCTTT.

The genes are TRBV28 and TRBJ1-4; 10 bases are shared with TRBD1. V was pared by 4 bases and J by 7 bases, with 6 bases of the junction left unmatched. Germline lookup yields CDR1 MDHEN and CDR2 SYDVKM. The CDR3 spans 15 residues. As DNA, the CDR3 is TGTGCCAGCAGTTCTCCCGGGACAGGGGTTGAAAAACTGTTTTTT. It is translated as CASSSPGTGVEKLFF.

The CDR3: CASSSLSTPYEQYF. In nucleotides, the CDR3 is TGCGCCAGCAGCTCCCTATCGACTCCCTACGAGCAGTACTTC. The chain recombines TRBV5-1 with TRBJ2-7, with D hard to call. CDR3 length: 14 amino acids. The germline V gene has CDR1 SGHRS and CDR2 YFSETQ. Trimming took 3 bases from V and 2 from J, leaving 12 bases between them. The full variable domain, its missing parts supplied by reference TRBV5-1 and TRBJ2-7, is KAGVTQTPRYLIKTRGQQVTLSCSPISGHRSVSWYQQTPGQGLQFLFEYFSETQRNKGNFPGRFSGRQFSNSRSEMNVSTLELGDSALYLCASSSLSTPYEQYFGPGTRLTVT.

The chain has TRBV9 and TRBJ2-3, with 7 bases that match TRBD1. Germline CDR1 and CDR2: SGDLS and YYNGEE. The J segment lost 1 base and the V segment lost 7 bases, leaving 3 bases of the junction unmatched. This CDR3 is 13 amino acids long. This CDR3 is CASGDRGTDTQYF. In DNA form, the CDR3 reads TGTGCCAGCGGAGACAGGGGCACAGATACGCAGTATTTT.

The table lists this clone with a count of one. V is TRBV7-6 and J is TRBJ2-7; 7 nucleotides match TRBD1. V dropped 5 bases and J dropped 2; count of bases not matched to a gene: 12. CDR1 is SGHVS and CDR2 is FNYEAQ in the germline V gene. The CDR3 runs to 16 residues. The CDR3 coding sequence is TGTGCCAGCAGCACTCAACCGGGACAGTACCCCTACGAGCAGTACTTC. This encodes CASSTQPGQYPYEQYF.

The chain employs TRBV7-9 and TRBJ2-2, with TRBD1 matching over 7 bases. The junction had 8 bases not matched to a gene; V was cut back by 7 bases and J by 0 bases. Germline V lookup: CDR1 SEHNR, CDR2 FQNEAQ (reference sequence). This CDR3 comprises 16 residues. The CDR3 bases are TGTGCCAGCATCCCACCGGGACAGACGAACACCGGGGAGCTGTTTTTT. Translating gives CASIPPGQTNTGELFF.

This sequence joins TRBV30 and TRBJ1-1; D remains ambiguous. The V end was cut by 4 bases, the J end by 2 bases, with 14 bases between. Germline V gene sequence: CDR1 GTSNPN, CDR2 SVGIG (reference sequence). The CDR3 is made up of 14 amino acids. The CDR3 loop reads CAWKYLRGNTEAFF. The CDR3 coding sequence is TGTGCCTGGAAATATTTACGGGGAAACACTGAAGCTTTCTTT. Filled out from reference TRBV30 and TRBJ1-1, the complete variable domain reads SQTIHQWPATLVQPVGSPLSLECTVEGTSNPNLYWYRQAAGRGLQLLFYSVGIGQISSEVPQNLSASRPQDRQFILSSKKLLLSDSGFYLCAWKYLRGNTEAFFGQGTRLTVV.

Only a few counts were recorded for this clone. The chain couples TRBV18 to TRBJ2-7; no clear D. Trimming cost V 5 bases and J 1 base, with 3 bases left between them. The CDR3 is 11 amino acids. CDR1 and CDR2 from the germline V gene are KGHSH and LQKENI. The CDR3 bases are TGTGCCAGCTCAGAGTCCTACGAGCAGTACTTC. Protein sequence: CASSESYEQYF. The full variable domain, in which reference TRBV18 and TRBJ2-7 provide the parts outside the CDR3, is NAGVMQNPRHLVRRRGQEARLRCSPMKGHSHVYWYRQLPEEGLKFMVYLQKENIIDESGMPKERFSAEFPKEGPSILRIQQVVRGDSAAYFCASSESYEQYFGPGTRLTVT.

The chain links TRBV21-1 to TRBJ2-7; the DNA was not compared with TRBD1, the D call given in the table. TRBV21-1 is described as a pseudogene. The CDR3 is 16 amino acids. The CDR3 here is CASSKELRQGSIEQYF. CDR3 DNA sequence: TGTGCCAGCAGCAAAGAGTTGAGGCAGGGTTCGATCGAGCAGTACTTC.

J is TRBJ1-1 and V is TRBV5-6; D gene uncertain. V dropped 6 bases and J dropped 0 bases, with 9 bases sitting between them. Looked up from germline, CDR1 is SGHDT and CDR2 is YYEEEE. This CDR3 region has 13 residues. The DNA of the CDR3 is TGTGCCAGCATTTATGGCATGAACACTGAAGCTTTCTTT. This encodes CASIYGMNTEAFF.

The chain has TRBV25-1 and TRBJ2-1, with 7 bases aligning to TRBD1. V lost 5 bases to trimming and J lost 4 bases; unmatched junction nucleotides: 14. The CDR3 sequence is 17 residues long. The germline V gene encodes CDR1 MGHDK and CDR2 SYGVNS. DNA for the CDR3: TGTGCCAGCAGTTCCCCATTCCCGGGACAGCTATACAATGAGCAGTTCTTC. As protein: CASSSPFPGQLYNEQFF.

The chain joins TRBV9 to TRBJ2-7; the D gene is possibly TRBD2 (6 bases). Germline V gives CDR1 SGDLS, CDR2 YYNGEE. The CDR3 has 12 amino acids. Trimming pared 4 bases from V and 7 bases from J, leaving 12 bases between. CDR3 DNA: TGTGCCAGCAGCCCTGGAGGGGTAGAGCAGTACTTC. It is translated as CASSPGGVEQYF.

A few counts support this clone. The DNA of the CDR3 is TGTGCCAGCAGTTACTTGGTCGGAGGGGGGGTGGGGCCCCAGCATTTT. Encoded protein: CASSYLVGGGVGPQHF. The chain combines TRBV6-5 with TRBJ1-5; possibly TRBD1 for D (6 bases). CDR1 and CDR2 from the germline V gene are MNHEY and SVGAGI. Trimming cost V 1 base and J 9 bases, with 19 bases left between them. The CDR3 consists of 16 residues.

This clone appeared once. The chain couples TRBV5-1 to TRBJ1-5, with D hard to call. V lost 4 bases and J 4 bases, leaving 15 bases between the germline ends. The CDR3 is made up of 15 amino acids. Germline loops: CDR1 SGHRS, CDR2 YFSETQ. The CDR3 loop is CASSRSDGLNQPQHF. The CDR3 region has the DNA TGCGCCAGCAGCCGTTCCGACGGACTTAATCAGCCCCAGCATTTT.

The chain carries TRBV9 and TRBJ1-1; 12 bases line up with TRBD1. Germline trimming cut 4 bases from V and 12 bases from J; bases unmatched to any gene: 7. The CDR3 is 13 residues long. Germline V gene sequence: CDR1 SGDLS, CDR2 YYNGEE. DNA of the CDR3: TGTGCCAGCAGCCACGGGACAGGGGGCGAAACTTTCTTT. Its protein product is CASSHGTGGETFF.

The CDR3 region is CASSLLSTSGIYEQYF. In DNA, the CDR3 is TGTGCCAGCAGCTTACTCTCCACTAGCGGGATTTACGAGCAGTACTTC. The V gene is TRBV5-6, the J gene TRBJ2-7; 10 bases are a match to TRBD2. CDR1 is SGHDT, CDR2 YYEEEE, per germline. The CDR3 length is 16 residues. The ends lost 2 bases at V and 4 bases at J; junction bases unmatched: 9.

CDR3 DNA: TGTGCCAGCAGCTCCGGGAGGGACTATCCATACAATGAGCAGTTCTTC. Translating gives CASSSGRDYPYNEQFF. The J gene is TRBJ2-1, the V gene TRBV7-8; 8 positions agree with TRBD2. There are 16 residues in the CDR3. CDR1 is SGHVS and CDR2 is FQNEAQ in the germline V gene. V lost 4 bases and J lost 4; bases outside the gene matches: 9.